The 11 T cell receptor beta chains given below trace back to one sample, sequenced in a study of technical replicates of blood from a few donors. Clones were read by immunoSEQ multiplex PCR, and TCRdb kept only the in-frame ones, dropping some. The sample holds some 62,000 clones, around 87% seen once. Sample: PBMCs. The receptors here all came from a human donor in good health. Some clones in this sample may be carry-over from other donors' samples.

V gene TRBV6-1 combines with J gene TRBJ1-1; no reliable D call. Germline V gene lookup returns CDR1 MNHNS and CDR2 SASEGT. V lost 4 bases, J lost 2 bases, and 5 bases lay in between. The CDR3 has 12 residues. The CDR3 is CASSGTNTEAFF. The DNA of the CDR3 is TGTGCCAGCAGTGGAACTAACACTGAAGCTTTCTTT.

V usage is TRBV7-2 and J usage is TRBJ2-7; 10 nucleotides agree with TRBD1. J was trimmed by 4 bases and V by 5 bases; bases with no gene match: 8. The CDR3 totals 15 residues. CDR1 is SGHTA and CDR2 is FQGNSA in the germline V gene. The CDR3 nucleotides read TGTGCCAGCAGCCTAACCGGGACAGGGGTATACGAGCAGTACTTC. Its translation is CASSLTGTGVYEQYF.

Many counts were recorded for this clone. The genes are TRBV11-3 and TRBJ1-1; D unresolved. The CDR3 totals 13 residues. V dropped 5 bases and J dropped 1 base, with 8 bases sitting between them. From germline, CDR1 is SGHNT and CDR2 YENEEA. CDR3 sequence (DNA): TGTGCCAGCAGCCCCTCAGAGAACACTGAAGCTTTCTTT. It encodes CASSPSENTEAFF.

This chain links TRBV5-6 with TRBJ2-5; 13 bases are a match to TRBD2. The CDR3 has 16 amino acids. V lost 4 bases and J lost 5; bases outside the gene matches: 8. CDR1 is SGHDT, CDR2 YYEEEE, per germline. The CDR3 DNA reads as TGTGCCAGCAGCGGCGGACTAGCGGGAGTTGGTGAGACCCAGTACTTC. This translates into CASSGGLAGVGETQYF.

The genes are TRBV23-1 and TRBJ2-3, with 9 nucleotides matching TRBD2. TRBV23-1 belongs to the ORF category, with a function that is uncertain. This CDR3 contains 18 residues. Losses at the gene ends were 4 bases for V and 2 bases for J; bases not matched to a gene: 13. The DNA for the CDR3 is TGCGCCAGCAGTCCTAGCGGGAACTATAAGTATAACACAGATACGCAGTATTTT. Its protein is CASSPSGNYKYNTDTQYF.

This clone was seen only once. This rearrangement joins TRBV30 to TRBJ2-1; D is unclear. Germline V lookup: CDR1 GTSNPN, CDR2 SVGIG (reference sequence). Trimming removed 3 bases at V and 0 bases at J, with 9 bases between. The CDR3 contains 14 residues. The CDR3 sequence is CAWRNWSSYNEQFF. CDR3 DNA: TGTGCCTGGAGGAACTGGAGCTCCTACAATGAGCAGTTCTTC.

This sequence joins TRBV5-1 and TRBJ2-1; no firm D call. The V gene lost 2 bases and the J gene lost 9 bases, with 12 bases spanning the gap. The CDR3 is 13 residues long. Germline V gene lookup returns CDR1 SGHRS and CDR2 YFSETQ. The CDR3 protein is CASSFAPVFEQFF. The CDR3 DNA is TGCGCCAGCAGCTTCGCCCCGGTGTTTGAGCAGTTCTTC. Variable domain in full (rest from reference TRBV5-1 and TRBJ2-1): KAGVTQTPRYLIKTRGQQVTLSCSPISGHRSVSWYQQTPGQGLQFLFEYFSETQRNKGNFPGRFSGRQFSNSRSEMNVSTLELGDSALYLCASSFAPVFEQFFGPGTRLTVL.

The chain couples TRBV5-4 to TRBJ1-1, with TRBD1 as a possible D gene (5 bases). There are 14 residues in the CDR3. V gave up 3 bases and J gave up 1 base, with 10 bases separating them. CDR1 is SGHNT and CDR2 is YYREEE in the germline V gene (reference sequence). The CDR3 reads CASSYVGANTEAFF. The CDR3 DNA is TGTGCCAGCAGCTACGTAGGGGCGAACACTGAAGCTTTCTTT.

The genes are TRBV19 and TRBJ2-7; D is possibly TRBD1 (6 bases). The CDR3 spans 14 residues. Trimming cost V 10 bases and J 5 bases, with 21 bases left between them. The germline V gene has CDR1 LNHDA and CDR2 SQIVND (reference sequence). In nucleotides, the CDR3 is TGTGCCACCCGAAGAGGGCAGGGGCCCAACGAGCAGTACTTC. Translation gives CATRRGQGPNEQYF.

The rearrangement links TRBV27 to TRBJ1-1; D unclear. V was clipped by 2 bases and J by 12 bases, with 7 bases between them. This CDR3 region has 10 residues. The germline gives CDR1 MNHEY, CDR2 SMNVEV (reference sequence). The CDR3 reads CASSLGGTFF. CDR3 in DNA: TGTGCCAGCAGTTTAGGAGGTACTTTCTTT.

The chain recombines TRBV5-6 with TRBJ2-4; 9 bases are shared with TRBD1. This CDR3 comprises 16 residues. J lost 1 base, V lost 4 bases, and 6 bases had no gene match. Germline values: CDR1 SGHDT, CDR2 YYEEEE. CDR3 sequence: CASSRQGVLAKNIQYF. For the CDR3, the DNA is TGTGCCAGCAGCCGACAGGGGGTGTTGGCCAAAAACATTCAGTACTTC.